The source of this T cell receptor beta chain is a study of lymphopenia after photon versus proton radiotherapy. Points from the study as a whole: After the lymphocyte nadir, photon-treated repertoires showed oligoclonal expansion, especially of CD8+ Temra cells. Relative stability marked proton patients; photon patients lost diversity and naive cells.

Worth noting for this clone: The target antigen is unknown.

Per germline, CDR1 LNHDA and CDR2 SQIVND (reference sequence). The V gene lost 6 bases and the J gene lost 0 bases, with 12 bases spanning the gap. There are 15 residues in the CDR3. Some clones are missing from TCRdb's copy, which holds only in-frame ones; the method was immunoSEQ multiplex PCR. This table holds 150,000 or so clones, 75% to 90% found once. The sequenced sample was peripheral blood, obtained from a patient treated with photon-based radiotherapy. This chain joins TRBV19 and TRBJ1-5, with TRBD1 as a possible D gene (6 bases). This receptor was taken from a man between 50 and 59 years old with gastric cancer. CDR3 DNA: TGTGCCAGTAGCGGACAGTATGGTAGCAATCAGCCCCAGCATTTT. This encodes CASSGQYGSNQPQHF.